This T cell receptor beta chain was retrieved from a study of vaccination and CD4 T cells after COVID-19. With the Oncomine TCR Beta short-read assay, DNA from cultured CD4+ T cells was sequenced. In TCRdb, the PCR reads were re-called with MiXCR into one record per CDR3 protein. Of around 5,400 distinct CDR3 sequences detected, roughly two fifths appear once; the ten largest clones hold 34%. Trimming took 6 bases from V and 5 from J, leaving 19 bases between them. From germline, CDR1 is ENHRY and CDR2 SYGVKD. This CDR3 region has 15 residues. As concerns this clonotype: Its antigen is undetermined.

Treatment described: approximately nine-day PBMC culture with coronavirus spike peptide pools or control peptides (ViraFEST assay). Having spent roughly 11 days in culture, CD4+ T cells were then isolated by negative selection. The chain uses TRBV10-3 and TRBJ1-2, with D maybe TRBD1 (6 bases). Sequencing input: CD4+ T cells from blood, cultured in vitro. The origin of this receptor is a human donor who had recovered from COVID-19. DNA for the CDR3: TGTGCCATCAGGGATGGGGGCCTAGGGGGATATGGCTACACCTTC. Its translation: CAIRDGGLGGYGYTF.